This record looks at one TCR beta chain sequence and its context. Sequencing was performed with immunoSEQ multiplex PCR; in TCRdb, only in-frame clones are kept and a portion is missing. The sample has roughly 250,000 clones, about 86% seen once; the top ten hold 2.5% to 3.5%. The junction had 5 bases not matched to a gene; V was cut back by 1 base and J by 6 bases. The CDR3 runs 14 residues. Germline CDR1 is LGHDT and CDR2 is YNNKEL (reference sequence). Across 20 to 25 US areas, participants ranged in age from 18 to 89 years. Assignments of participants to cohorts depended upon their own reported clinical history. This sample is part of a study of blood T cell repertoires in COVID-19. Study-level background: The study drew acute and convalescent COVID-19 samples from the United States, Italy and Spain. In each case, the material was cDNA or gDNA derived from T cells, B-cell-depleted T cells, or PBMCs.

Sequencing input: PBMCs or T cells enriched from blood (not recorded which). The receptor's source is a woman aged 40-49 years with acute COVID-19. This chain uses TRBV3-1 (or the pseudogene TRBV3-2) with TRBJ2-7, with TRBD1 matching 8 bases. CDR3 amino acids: CASSQAQGAGEQYF. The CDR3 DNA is TGTGCCAGCAGCCAAGCCCAGGGGGCAGGCGAGCAGTACTTC.